Listed below are T cell receptor beta chains from one sample, sequenced in a study of T cells in tuberculosis. The data were produced by immunoSEQ multiplex PCR, yet TCRdb's version contains in-frame clones alone and is incomplete. Among 50,000 or so clones listed, approximately 86% were seen once. The sample comprised CD1b-GMM tetramer-negative cells sorted from PBMCs. The receptors were gathered from an adult woman with latent tuberculosis. Each CDR3 is given with its conserved first and last residue. Fields, in order: D gene, J gene, V gene, CDR3 protein. The D gene is left open where the match is weak.

D: TRBD1
J: TRBJ2-7
V: TRBV19
CDR3: CASSITQGGYEQYF

D: .
J: .
V: TRBV19
CDR3: CASSRDYEQYF

D: TRBD2
J: TRBJ2-7
V: TRBV11-3
CDR3: CASSLTSGDYEQYF

D: .
J: TRBJ2-3
V: TRBV7-2
CDR3: CASRQRPTDTQYF

D: TRBD2
J: TRBJ2-1
V: TRBV11-2
CDR3: CASKAPASGRNEQFF

D: .
J: TRBJ1-2
V: TRBV28
CDR3: CASSLWPTNYGYTF

D: TRBD1
J: TRBJ2-7
V: TRBV6-1
CDR3: CASRQTGFGEQYF

D: .
J: TRBJ1-4
V: TRBV18
CDR3: CASSPQQFMATNEKLFF

D: TRBD2
J: TRBJ2-7
V: TRBV4-2
CDR3: CASSQGTSVYEQYF

D: .
J: TRBJ2-3
V: TRBV30
CDR3: CAWSTGDTQYF

D: TRBD2
J: TRBJ2-2
V: TRBV4-1
CDR3: CASRGTSRTGELFF

D: TRBD1
J: TRBJ1-1
V: TRBV10-2
CDR3: CASSEGGGFYTEAFF

D: TRBD1
J: TRBJ2-7
V: TRBV7-2
CDR3: CASSLVGQGTHEQYF

D: .
J: TRBJ1-5
V: TRBV27
CDR3: CASPYRVQLPQHF

D: .
J: TRBJ1-2
V: TRBV5-4
CDR3: CASSPVGDSGYTF

D: TRBD2
J: TRBJ2-7
V: TRBV2
CDR3: CASSEGGGGYEQYF

D: TRBD2
J: TRBJ2-1
V: TRBV6-4
CDR3: CASSVRAGTGLYNEQFF

D: .
J: TRBJ2-3
V: TRBV7-2
CDR3: CASSSDFSRPDTQYF

D: .
J: TRBJ1-1
V: TRBV4-3
CDR3: CASSPRLVLLNTEAFF

D: TRBD2
J: TRBJ2-3
V: TRBV6-1
CDR3: CASSEWSGGADTQYF

D: TRBD1
J: TRBJ2-1
V: TRBV2
CDR3: CASSPRPGTGVEQFF

D: .
J: TRBJ1-1
V: TRBV7-8
CDR3: CASSLAPGTEAFF

D: TRBD1
J: TRBJ1-5
V: TRBV11-2
CDR3: CASSIGTGSQPQHF

D: TRBD1
J: TRBJ2-1
V: TRBV7-8
CDR3: CASSQDRNNEQFF